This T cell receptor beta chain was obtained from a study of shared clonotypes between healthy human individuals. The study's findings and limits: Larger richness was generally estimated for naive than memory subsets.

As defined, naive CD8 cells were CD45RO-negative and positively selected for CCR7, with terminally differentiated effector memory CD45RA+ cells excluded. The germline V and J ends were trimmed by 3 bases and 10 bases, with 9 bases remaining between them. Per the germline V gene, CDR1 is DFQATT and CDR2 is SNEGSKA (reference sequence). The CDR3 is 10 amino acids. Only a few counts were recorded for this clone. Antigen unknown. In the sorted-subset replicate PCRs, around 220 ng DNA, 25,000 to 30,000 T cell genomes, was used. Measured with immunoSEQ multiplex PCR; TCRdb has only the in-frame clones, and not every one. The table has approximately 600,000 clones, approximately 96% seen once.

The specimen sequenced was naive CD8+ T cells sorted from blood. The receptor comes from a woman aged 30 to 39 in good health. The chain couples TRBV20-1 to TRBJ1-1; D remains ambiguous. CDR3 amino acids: CSASWGGAFF. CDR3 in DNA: TGCAGTGCTAGTTGGGGAGGAGCTTTCTTT.